The present T cell receptor (beta chain) was sequenced within a study of siplizumab effects on memory and regulatory T cells. Study-level results: Proliferating siplizumab-culture Treg suppressive function went unconfirmed. Roughly 80-97% of proliferating CD4+ or CD8+ clones defied assignment to a naive or memory phenotype. Naive T cells seemed more diverse than memory cells; they also seemed major alloresponse contributors. Unstimulated subsets contained matches for only a minor fraction of alloreactive clones.

The data were produced by immunoSEQ multiplex PCR, yet TCRdb's version contains in-frame clones alone and is incomplete. This sample has tens of thousands of clones, with roughly 93% found just once. Trimming removed 6 bases from V and 2 bases from J; junction bases left unmatched: 5. CDR3 length equals 14 residues. In germline, CDR1 is SQVTM, CDR2 ANQGSEA. Details on this clone: What it binds is not known.

Sequencing used CD8+ T cells sorted from blood. The sequence came from a human donor in good health. V and J are TRBV29-1 and TRBJ2-7; 12 bases line up with TRBD2. Here the CDR3 DNA reads TGCAGCGTGGCCCTAGCGGGAGGGCCCTACGAGCAGTACTTC. Translation gives CSVALAGGPYEQYF.